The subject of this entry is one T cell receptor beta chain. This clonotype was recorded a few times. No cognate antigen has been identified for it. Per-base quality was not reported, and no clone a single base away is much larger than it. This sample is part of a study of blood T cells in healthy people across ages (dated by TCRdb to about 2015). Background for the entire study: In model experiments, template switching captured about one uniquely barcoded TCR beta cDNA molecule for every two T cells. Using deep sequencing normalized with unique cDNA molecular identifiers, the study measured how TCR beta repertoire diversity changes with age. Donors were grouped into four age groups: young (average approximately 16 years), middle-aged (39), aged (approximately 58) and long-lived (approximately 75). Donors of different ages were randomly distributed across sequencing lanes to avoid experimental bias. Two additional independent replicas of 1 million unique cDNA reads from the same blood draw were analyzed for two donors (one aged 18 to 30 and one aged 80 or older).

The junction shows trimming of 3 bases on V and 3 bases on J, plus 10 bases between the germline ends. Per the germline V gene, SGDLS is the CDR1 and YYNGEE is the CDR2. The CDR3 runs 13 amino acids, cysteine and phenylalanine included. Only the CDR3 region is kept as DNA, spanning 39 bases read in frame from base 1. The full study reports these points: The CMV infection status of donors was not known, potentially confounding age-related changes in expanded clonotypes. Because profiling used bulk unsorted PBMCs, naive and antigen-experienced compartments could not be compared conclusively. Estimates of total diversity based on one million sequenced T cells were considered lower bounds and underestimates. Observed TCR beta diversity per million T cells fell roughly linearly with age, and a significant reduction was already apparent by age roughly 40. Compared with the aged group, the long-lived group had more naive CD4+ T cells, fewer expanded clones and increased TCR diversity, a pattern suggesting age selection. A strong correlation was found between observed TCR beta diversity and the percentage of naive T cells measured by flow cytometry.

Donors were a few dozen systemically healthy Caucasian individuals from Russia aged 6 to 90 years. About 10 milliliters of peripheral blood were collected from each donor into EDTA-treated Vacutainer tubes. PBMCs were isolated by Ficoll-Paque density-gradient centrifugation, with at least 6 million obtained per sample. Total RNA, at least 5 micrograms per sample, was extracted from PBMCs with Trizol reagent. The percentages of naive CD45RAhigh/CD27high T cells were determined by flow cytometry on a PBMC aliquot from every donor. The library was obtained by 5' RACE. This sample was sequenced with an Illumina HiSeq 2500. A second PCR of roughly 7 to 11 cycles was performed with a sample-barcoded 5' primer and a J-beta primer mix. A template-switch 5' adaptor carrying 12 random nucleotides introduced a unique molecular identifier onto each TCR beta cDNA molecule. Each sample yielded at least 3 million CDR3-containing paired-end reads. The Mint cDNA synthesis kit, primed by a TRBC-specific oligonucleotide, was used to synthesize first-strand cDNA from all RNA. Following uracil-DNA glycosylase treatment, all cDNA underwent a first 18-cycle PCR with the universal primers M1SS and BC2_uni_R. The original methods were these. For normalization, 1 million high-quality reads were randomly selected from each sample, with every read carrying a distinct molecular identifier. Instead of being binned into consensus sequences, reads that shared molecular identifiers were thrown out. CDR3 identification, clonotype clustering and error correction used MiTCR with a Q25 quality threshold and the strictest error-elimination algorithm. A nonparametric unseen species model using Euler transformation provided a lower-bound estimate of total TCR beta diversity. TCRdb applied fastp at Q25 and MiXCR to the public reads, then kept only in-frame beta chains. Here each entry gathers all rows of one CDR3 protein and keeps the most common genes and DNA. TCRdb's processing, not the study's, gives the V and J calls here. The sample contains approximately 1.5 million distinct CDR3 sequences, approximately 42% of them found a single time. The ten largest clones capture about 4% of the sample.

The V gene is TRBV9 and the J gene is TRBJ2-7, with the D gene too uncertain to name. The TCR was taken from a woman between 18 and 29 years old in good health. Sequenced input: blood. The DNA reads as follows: TGTGCCAGCAGCGAGAGGACCGACTACGAGCAGTACTTC. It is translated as CASSERTDYEQYF.